This record looks at one T cell receptor (beta chain) sequence and its context. Its antigen is undetermined. The sample originates from a study of shared clonotypes between healthy human individuals. Study-wide background: CD4 naive and CD4 memory each took three plates per donor, while CD8 naive took two and CD8 memory one.

General study findings and limits: Genetic and exposure-history diversity was limited by the small donor number. The authors expected sequencing depth to affect clonotype sharing among donors.

TCRdb's copy holds only in-frame clones and misses some; the assay was immunoSEQ multiplex PCR. The sample lists fewer than 700,000 clones; approximately 95% were seen once. CD8 cells regarded as naive lacked CD45RO, were positively chosen for CCR7, and omitted terminally differentiated effector memory CD45RA+ cells. V lost 5 bases to trimming and J lost 5 bases, with 20 bases between them. Germline CDR1 and CDR2: KGHSH and LQKENI. The CDR3 is 16 amino acids. This chain joins TRBV18 and TRBJ2-3; D ambiguous. Input material: naive CD8+ T cells sorted from blood. The origin of this receptor is a woman younger than 45 in good health. The CDR3 spells CASSRLRVASVDTQYF. CDR3 sequence (DNA): TGTGCCAGCTCAAGACTCCGTGTAGCATCAGTAGATACGCAGTATTTT.